The clone carrying this TCR beta chain showed up just a few times. Its target is unknown. The sample belongs to a study of T cell repertoires in cytomegalovirus infection. Study information: Recently identified HLA-C-restricted CMV epitopes were among the peptides used. Public TCR beta signatures indicated both CMV infection and matching HLA type.

TCRdb re-called the reads with MiXCR, one entry per CDR3 protein. The sample has 350,000 to 400,000 distinct CDR3 sequences, roughly a third seen once. The length of the CDR3 is 16 residues. Germline loops: CDR1 SGHNT, CDR2 YYREEE (reference sequence). V was clipped by 0 bases and J by 4 bases, with 16 bases between them. This chain connects TRBV5-4 to TRBJ1-1, with D tentatively TRBD1 (6 bases). The receptor's source is a human donor in good health (CMV status not recorded). Some clones in this sample may be carry-over from other donors' samples. The sample was cultured PBMCs, taken from culture after CMV antigen stimulation. The CDR3 DNA reads as TGTGCCAGCAGCTTGGTAGGTCCGGGGGCGATCACTGAAGCTTTCTTT. As protein: CASSLVGPGAITEAFF.